This T cell receptor (beta chain) was recorded in a study of CD8 T cells in ankylosing spondylitis. Notes on the study in general: Apparently characteristic of ankylosing spondylitis blood was a TCR beta motif (about eight highly homologous variants). Clones linked to disease were reported to show significant enrichment in matched ankylosing spondylitis synovial fluid. Within peripheral blood, clones linked to disease were CD8+ and relatively rare.

The CDR3 has 14 amino acids. CDR1 is SGHRS, CDR2 YFSETQ, per germline. V shed 4 bases and J 0 bases; nucleotides not matched to a gene: 4. This clonotype was detected a few times. Its antigen is currently unknown. With molecular barcodes, quantitative 5'-RACE was used to make the TCR beta libraries. TCRdb called the 5' RACE reads again in MiXCR, with one record for every CDR3 protein. Of 350,000 or so distinct CDR3 sequences listed, about 15% are singletons. The origin of this receptor is a male donor with ankylosing spondylitis or in good health (not recorded which). The rearrangement uses TRBV5-1 and TRBJ2-7; 7 bases line up with TRBD1. Material: blood, either unsorted or a sorted T cell fraction (not recorded which). CDR3 residues: CASSARTGSYEQYF. In DNA, the CDR3 is TGCGCCAGCAGCGCTCGGACAGGCTCCTACGAGCAGTACTTC.